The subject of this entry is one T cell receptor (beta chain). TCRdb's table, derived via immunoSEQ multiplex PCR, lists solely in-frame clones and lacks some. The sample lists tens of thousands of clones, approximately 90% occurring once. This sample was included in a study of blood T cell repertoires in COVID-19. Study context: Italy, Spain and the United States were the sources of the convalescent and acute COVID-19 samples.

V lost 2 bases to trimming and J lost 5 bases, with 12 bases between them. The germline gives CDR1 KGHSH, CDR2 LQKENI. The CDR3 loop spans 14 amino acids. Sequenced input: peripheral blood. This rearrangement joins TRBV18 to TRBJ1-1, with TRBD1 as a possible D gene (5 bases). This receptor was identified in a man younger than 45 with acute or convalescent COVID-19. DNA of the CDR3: TGTGCCAGCTCACCATTAGGGGAGGGGACTGAAGCTTTCTTT. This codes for CASSPLGEGTEAFF.